A selection of T cell receptor beta chains follows, all from one sample in a study of blood T cell repertoires in COVID-19. The assay was immunoSEQ multiplex PCR, and TCRdb's table has in-frame clones only and misses some. The sample lists 150,000 to 200,000 clones, approximately 86% occurring once. Material for sequencing was peripheral blood. The receptor source for this set is a middle-aged man with active or convalescent COVID-19. CDR3s leave out the opening cysteine and the closing phenylalanine or tryptophan. Fields, in order: J gene, V gene, CDR3 protein.

TRBJ2-3	TRBV30	AWSRADTQY
TRBJ2-1	TRBV6-5	ASSRAGDSYNEQF
TRBJ2-7	TRBV29-1	SVELLLAGGKQY
TRBJ1-2	TRBV4-3	ASSQEQYNYGYT
TRBJ2-1	TRBV3-1/TRBV3-2	ASSQDRRESV
TRBJ1-1	TRBV3-1/TRBV3-2	ASSRTGGGTEAF
TRBJ2-7	TRBV11-3	ASSPSSGRDYEQY
TRBJ2-3	TRBV18	ASSPQPGVDTDTQY
TRBJ2-3	TRBV13	ASSRDTQY
TRBJ1-5	TRBV3-1/TRBV3-2	ASSNSVRQPQH
TRBJ1-2	TRBV3-1/TRBV3-2	ASSNTGTNYGYT
TRBJ1-1	TRBV29-1	SVGSVSMNTEAF
TRBJ1-2	TRBV28	ASSLGAGTANNYGYT
TRBJ2-1	TRBV19	ASSIGPTGLWYNEQF
TRBJ1-5	TRBV3-1/TRBV3-2	ASSSQQGQPQH
TRBJ1-6	TRBV2	AITGDRTNSPLH
TRBJ1-4	TRBV18	ASSPPTGYNEKLF
TRBJ1-4	TRBV28	ASSPAQGREKLF
TRBJ2-1	TRBV13	ASSLGWGPRIDNEQF
TRBJ1-2	TRBV28	ATSVSRGLDGYT
TRBJ2-7	TRBV29-1	SGIGTGATTGEQY
TRBJ1-1	TRBV19	ASSISRGGNTEAF
TRBJ1-2	TRBV6-1	ASREGTGKAGYT
TRBJ2-7	TRBV13	ASSRLAGNYEQY
TRBJ1-2	TRBV6-5	ASSYAGVGYT
TRBJ2-3	TRBV5-1	ASSLGTANMDTQY
TRBJ1-1	TRBV4-3	ASSQGGLMNTEAF
TRBJ2-3	TRBV27	ASSPIDSYTQY
TRBJ1-5	TRBV19	ASSIDGERQPQH
TRBJ2-1	TRBV6-5	ASRRLHNEQF
TRBJ2-1	TRBV12-5	ASGLGLVLGIKAHEQF
TRBJ2-2	TRBV30	AWSVPGTANTGELF
TRBJ1-1	TRBV28	ASSADKPTEAF
TRBJ1-4	TRBV5-4	ASSLLSVTGVGGKLF
TRBJ2-3	TRBV6-5	ASQDRGVDTQY
TRBJ2-7	TRBV5-1	ASSRSGRAVDEQY
TRBJ2-7	TRBV9	ATLQGCEQY
TRBJ2-1	TRBV11-2	ASSLGRMNEQF
TRBJ2-5	TRBV12-2	ASRYTINPVLAGTETQY
TRBJ2-5	TRBV9	ASSARLAAQETQY
TRBJ2-7	TRBV5-4	ASSWQDRDGEQY
TRBJ1-2	TRBV11-1	ASSAGQGISNYGYT
TRBJ2-7	TRBV2	ASKGGLAASYEQY
TRBJ1-2	TRBV5-4	ASKSRPGQGAYGYT
TRBJ1-1	TRBV29-1	SVDSTGKPGNTEAF
TRBJ2-3	TRBV5-1	ASSLYPLAITGGTDTQY
TRBJ2-7	TRBV12-3/TRBV12-4	ASSLGRDEQY
TRBJ2-7	TRBV7-9	ASSLADSPTYEQY
TRBJ2-1	TRBV6-1	ASSVNPGTGGSYNEQF
TRBJ2-2	TRBV9	ASSVEGGGELF